Listed here are 20 T cell receptor beta chains from one sample, sequenced in a study of CD8 T cells in Susac syndrome. Roughly 0.45 to 1 ug RNA was reverse transcribed with random hexamers. Using its own MiXCR run on the immunoSEQ multiplex PCR reads, TCRdb lists one record per CDR3 protein. The table records a few hundred thousand distinct CDR3 sequences, 89% of them present only once. Sequencing input: CD8+ T cells from PBMCs. These TCRs come from a human donor with multiple sclerosis.

This sequence joins TRBV30 and TRBJ2-7; a weak D match, TRBD2 (5 bases). This CDR3 contains 14 residues. Between the trimmed V and J ends, which lost 0 bases and 0 bases, there was a span of 9 bases. Germline loops: CDR1 GTSNPN, CDR2 SVGIG (reference sequence). The CDR3 coding sequence is TGTGCCTGGAGTGTACCCGCGGGCTCCTACGAGCAGTACTTC. Amino acid sequence: CAWSVPAGSYEQYF. Supplemented by reference TRBV30 and TRBJ2-7, the full variable domain reads SQTIHQWPATLVQPVGSPLSLECTVEGTSNPNLYWYRQAAGRGLQLLFYSVGIGQISSEVPQNLSASRPQDRQFILSSKKLLLSDSGFYLCAWSVPAGSYEQYFGPGTRLTVT.

The V gene is TRBV13, the J gene TRBJ2-7, with D perhaps being TRBD1 or TRBD2 (5 bases each). The V end was cut by 0 bases, the J end by 0 bases, with 12 bases between. Germline V gene data show CDR1 as PRHDT and CDR2 as FYEKMQ (reference sequence). This CDR3 comprises 16 residues. The DNA for the CDR3 is TGTGCCAGCAGCTTAGGACAGGTAGGGAGCTCCTACGAGCAGTACTTC. Its protein is CASSLGQVGSSYEQYF. Full variable domain (missing parts from reference TRBV13 and TRBJ2-7): AAGVIQSPRHLIKEKRETATLKCYPIPRHDTVYWYQQGPGQDPQFLISFYEKMQSDKGSIPDRFSAQQFSDYHSELNMSSLELGDSALYFCASSLGQVGSSYEQYFGPGTRLTVT.

The chain links TRBV21-1 to TRBJ2-3; the D call TRBD2 from the table was never checked on the DNA. TRBV21-1 has pseudogene status. The CDR3 totals 15 residues. The CDR3 spells CASTPGTSGTDTQYF. The DNA of the CDR3 is TGTGCCAGCACCCCCGGGACTAGCGGCACAGATACGCAGTATTTT.

The chain employs TRBV7-6 and TRBJ2-2, with D unclear. Trimming cost V 1 base and J 6 bases, with 24 bases left between them. The CDR3 consists of 19 residues. Germline V gene lookup returns CDR1 SGHVS and CDR2 FNYEAQ. CDR3 in amino acids: CASSLEFFLLPGDPGELFF. CDR3 DNA sequence: TGTGCCAGCAGCTTAGAATTTTTTTTGTTGCCCGGAGACCCCGGGGAGCTGTTTTTT.

The count of this clonotype is one. CDR3: CASSTGRGYEQYF. The CDR3 region has the DNA TGTGCCAGCAGCACTGGTAGGGGCTACGAGCAGTACTTC. The V call is TRBV14, the J call TRBJ2-7; a possible D gene is TRBD1 (5 bases). CDR3 length: 13 amino acids. V was cut by 5 bases and J by 3 bases, with 11 bases left in between. The germline V gene encodes CDR1 SGHDN and CDR2 FVKESK.

The rearrangement uses TRBV20-1 and TRBJ1-1; 7 bases align to TRBD1. This CDR3 spans 16 amino acids. Per germline, CDR1 DFQATT and CDR2 SNEGSKA (reference sequence). Trimming cost V 0 bases and J 1 base; bases outside gene matches: 8. This CDR3 reads CSARDRWTGGNTEAFF. The CDR3 DNA is TGCAGTGCTAGAGATAGGTGGACAGGCGGGAACACTGAAGCTTTCTTT.

The chain joins TRBV3-1 to TRBJ2-2; TRBD1 is a possible D gene (6 bases). Deletions cut 8 bases from V and 5 bases from J, with 12 bases between. Germline CDR1 and CDR2: LGHDT and YNNKEL (reference sequence). CDR3 length equals 13 residues. Here the CDR3 reads CASDQGITGELFF. The CDR3 bases are TGTGCCAGCGACCAGGGGATTACCGGGGAGCTGTTTTTT.

This chain joins TRBV29-1 and TRBJ1-1; TRBD1 is a possible D gene (6 bases). The CDR3 has 13 amino acids. Germline CDR1 and CDR2: SQVTM and ANQGSEA. V dropped 7 bases and J dropped 6 bases, with 18 bases sitting between them. Here the CDR3 DNA reads TGCAGCGCCCATGAGGGGGGCTACGCTGAAGCTTTCTTT. Translation gives CSAHEGGYAEAFF.

The chain couples TRBV7-2 to TRBJ2-5, with TRBD2 identical over 7 bases. The CDR3 totals 15 residues. With 0 bases clipped from V and 4 bases from J, the junction kept 5 bases outside the gene matches. Germline V gives CDR1 SGHTA, CDR2 FQGNSA. CDR3 loop: CASSLAGGPSETQYF. The CDR3 DNA is TGTGCCAGCAGCTTAGCGGGAGGGCCATCAGAGACCCAGTACTTC.

The chain has TRBV24-1 and TRBJ2-7; D is undetermined. The V gene's germline CDR1 is KGHDR and CDR2 SFDVKD. V was pared by 6 bases and J by 2 bases, with 13 bases between. There are 14 residues in the CDR3. CDR3 region: CATSPTTWPYEQYF. CDR3 DNA sequence: TGTGCCACCAGTCCGACGACGTGGCCCTACGAGCAGTACTTC.

The chain recombines TRBV2 with TRBJ2-7; D perhaps matches TRBD1 (6 bases). The germline V gene encodes CDR1 SNHLY and CDR2 FYNNEI. The V end was cut by 7 bases, the J end by 6 bases, with 10 bases between. The CDR3 spans 11 residues. CDR3 sequence: CASIAQGEQYF. CDR3 DNA sequence: TGTGCCAGCATAGCACAGGGCGAGCAGTACTTC.

This clonotype was seen a few times. The rearrangement links TRBV4-1 to TRBJ2-7; maybe TRBD2 (6 bases). Trimming took 2 bases from V and 0 from J, leaving 11 bases between them. CDR1 is MGHRA and CDR2 is YSYEKL in the germline V gene. The CDR3 runs to 15 residues. CDR3 DNA sequence: TGCGCCAGCAGCCAAACGTACGGGAGCTCCTACGAGCAGTACTTC. It is translated as CASSQTYGSSYEQYF.

The chain employs TRBV6-4 and TRBJ1-6; D remains unclear. Trimming took 0 bases from V and 7 from J, leaving 7 bases between them. CDR1 is MRHNA, CDR2 SNTAGT, per germline. The CDR3 totals 14 residues. The CDR3: CASSDSDGNSPLHF. For the CDR3, the DNA is TGTGCCAGCAGTGACTCTGACGGAAATTCACCCCTCCACTTT.

The chain combines TRBV10-3 with TRBJ2-5; TRBD1 aligns across 8 bases. V lost 4 bases, J lost 5 bases, and 3 bases stayed unmatched. This CDR3 has 13 residues. From germline, CDR1 is ENHRY and CDR2 SYGVKD. The CDR3 here is CAISGTGWETQYF. CDR3 DNA sequence: TGTGCCATCAGTGGGACAGGGTGGGAGACCCAGTACTTC.

J is TRBJ2-7 and V is TRBV7-9; D is uncertain. The CDR3 consists of 12 residues. Germline V gene sequence: CDR1 SEHNR, CDR2 FQNEAQ (reference sequence). Trimming shortened V by 4 bases and J by 4 bases, and 8 bases separated the two germline ends. The CDR3 here is CASSSYQYEQYF. CDR3 in DNA: TGTGCCAGCAGCTCTTACCAATACGAGCAGTACTTC.

V is TRBV3-1 and J is TRBJ2-7, with D perhaps TRBD1 (5 bases). V was shortened by 0 bases and J by 0 bases, with 15 bases between the two germline ends. Germline lookup yields CDR1 LGHDT and CDR2 YNNKEL (reference sequence). The CDR3 is 17 amino acids. CDR3 amino acids: CASSQDPPGPSSYEQYF. In DNA form, the CDR3 reads TGTGCCAGCAGCCAAGACCCCCCAGGGCCATCCTCCTACGAGCAGTACTTC.

This clonotype appeared once. The gene calls are TRBV30 and TRBJ2-7; 10 bases are a match to TRBD1. V lost 5 bases to trimming and J lost 3 bases; unmatched junction nucleotides: 10. There are 15 residues in the CDR3. Looked up from germline, CDR1 is GTSNPN and CDR2 is SVGIG (reference sequence). The CDR3 DNA reads TGTGCCTGGTGTCCCGGGACAGGGGTAAGCTACGAGCAGTACTTC. Protein product: CAWCPGTGVSYEQYF. The variable domain in full, completed from reference TRBV30 and TRBJ2-7, reads SQTIHQWPATLVQPVGSPLSLECTVEGTSNPNLYWYRQAAGRGLQLLFYSVGIGQISSEVPQNLSASRPQDRQFILSSKKLLLSDSGFYLCAWCPGTGVSYEQYFGPGTRLTVT.

The rearrangement links TRBV12-3 or TRBV12-4 to TRBJ1-3; TRBD1 matches at 8 bases. J was trimmed by 10 bases and V by 6 bases; bases with no gene match: 20. The CDR3 runs to 17 residues. CDR3 bases: TGTGCCAGCAGCCCCAGGGGACAGGCGCTGGGGTTGGGTACCATATATTTT. Amino acid sequence: CASSPRGQALGLGTIYF.

This chain links TRBV6-5 with TRBJ2-5; 7 bases match TRBD2. The CDR3 totals 16 residues. Germline V gives CDR1 MNHEY, CDR2 SVGAGI. Germline trimming cut 0 bases from V and 0 bases from J; bases unmatched to any gene: 4. The CDR3 nucleotides read TGTGCCAGCAGTTACTCTCAGGGAGGGGACCAAGAGACCCAGTACTTC. Amino acids: CASSYSQGGDQETQYF.

The genes are TRBV27 and TRBJ2-7, with TRBD2 as a possible D gene (6 bases). The V gene's germline CDR1 is MNHEY and CDR2 SMNVEV (reference sequence). This CDR3 contains 12 residues. Trimming left V 6 bases short and J 5 bases short, with 11 bases between. The CDR3 protein is CASRDGSNEQYF. The CDR3 coding sequence is TGTGCCAGCAGAGACGGGAGTAACGAGCAGTACTTC.